This T cell receptor (beta chain) comes out of a study of blood T cell repertoires in COVID-19 (dated by TCRdb to 2018 to 2021). Study-wide context: The collaborator samples originated in the United States, Italy and Spain and spanned the acute and convalescent phases of COVID-19. Where available, HLA class I and class II types were obtained from metadata supplied by the sample provider rather than from assay-based typing. A de-identified subject ID, COVID-19 status, age in years and sex were almost always included in the sample metadata. The repertoires were released in a freely available public database meant as a resource for research on the immune response to SARS-CoV-2. The prospective study material was composed of cDNA or gDNA derived from T cells, B-cell-depleted T cells, or PBMCs. The samples were drawn from two sources: the first 160 participants of the ongoing ImmuneRACE study, and 1,000 to 1,500 subjects contributed by 6 global collaborators. Subjects who had been exposed to COVID-19, were actively infected with it, or had recovered from it provided the deeply sampled blood TCRbeta repertoires that made up the dataset. The study at large found these results: The quantity of clinical and demographic metadata differed by source and by participant and was supplied without curation.

In the case of this clone: Its specific antigen is unknown. Base qualities are not provided; no much larger clone lies one nucleotide away.

Taken from cysteine to phenylalanine, the CDR3 has 13 residues. Only the CDR3 region is kept as DNA, spanning 39 bases read in frame from base 1. Relative to germline, V is 11 bases shorter and J is 3 bases shorter, with 17 bases between their ends. Reading the germline V gene gives CDR1 MDHEN and CDR2 SYDVKM. Each collaborating institution followed its own protocols to collect whole blood in K2EDTA tubes. For TCRbeta analysis, collaborators shipped samples as frozen whole blood, isolated PBMCs, or DNA extracted from either of those sample types. TCRbeta CDR3 regions were amplified from genomic DNA by means of the immunoSEQ Assay, a bias-controlled multiplex PCR. The original methods were these. Nucleated cell counts per sample were estimated from amplification of reference gene primers within the assay. Sequence reads were collapsed and filtered to measure the absolute abundance of every unique TCRbeta CDR3 rearrangement. For each sample, productive Simpson clonality was calculated by taking the square root of Simpson's diversity index across productive rearrangements. Held by TCRdb, this immuneACCESS table contains in-frame sequences only and omits some clones. Under half of the omission traces to an unresolved V gene where checked; the cause of the rest is unknown. For V, J and clone size, that table is used; D and trimming come from the DNA. The sample contains around 180,000 clones, around 87% of them found a single time. 2% to 3% of the sample is held by the ten biggest clonotypes.

The receptor chain draws on TRBV28 and TRBJ2-7, and the D gene may be TRBD1, 7 bases matching. Sequenced: peripheral blood. This TCR was sampled from a man between 35 and 55 years old with active or convalescent COVID-19. The nucleotide sequence is given as TGTGCCTCCCAGGGGGGACTCCTCTACGAGCAGTACTTC. Its protein reads: CASQGGLLYEQYF.